This entry features one T cell receptor (beta chain) sequence. As for treatment: randomized to nivolumab then ipilimumab (arm A) or the reverse (arm B). The germline CDR1 and CDR2 sequences are SGHNT and YYREEE (reference sequence). The V gene end was trimmed by 0 bases and the J gene end by 4 bases; junction bases not matched to a gene: 4. The CDR3 runs to 14 residues. This record belongs to a study of sequential checkpoint blockade in melanoma. Study-level background: Each arm's sequence ended with maintenance nivolumab.

Using immunoSEQ multiplex PCR, the repertoire was profiled, and TCRdb retains in-frame clones only, with some absent. The table records more than 4,500 clones, 87% of them present only once. V and J are TRBV5-4 and TRBJ2-7; 7 nucleotides line up with TRBD1. This material consisted of CD8+ T cells sorted from blood (inferred from file names), taken from a patient given nivolumab and ipilimumab in sequence. This receptor was obtained from a human donor with melanoma. This chain's CDR3 is CASSLGQGSYEQYF. The CDR3 nucleotides are TGTGCCAGCAGCTTGGGACAGGGATCGTACGAGCAGTACTTC.